A single sample is the source of the 18 T cell receptor beta chains below, sequenced in a study of cytomegalovirus exposure and HLA in healthy donors. 13 Jbeta primers and 60 Vbeta primers were used for the PCR. The protocol was immunoSEQ multiplex PCR, while the TCRdb copy is restricted to in-frame clones and leaves out a portion. The table has more than 130,000 clones, 55% to 80% seen once. Sequencing input: PBMCs. The receptors come from a human donor in good health.

The rearrangement uses TRBV27 and TRBJ2-5, with D tentatively TRBD1 (5 bases). CDR3 length: 13 residues. With 10 bases removed from V and 0 bases from J, the gap between germline ends came to 12 bases. Germline CDR1 and CDR2: MNHEY and SMNVEV (reference sequence). In DNA, the CDR3 is TGTGCCAACCCCAGGGCGTACCAAGAGACCCAGTACTTC. This gives the protein CANPRAYQETQYF.

A note on this clone: Within the sample, other DNA sequences also encode this same CDR3. This chain links TRBV5-4 with TRBJ2-5; 10 positions agree with TRBD1. The J segment lost 4 bases and the V segment lost 4 bases, leaving 1 base of the junction unmatched. Germline lookup yields CDR1 SGHNT and CDR2 YYREEE (reference sequence). CDR3 length equals 13 residues. The CDR3: CASSRTGGETQYF. The CDR3 nucleotides are TGTGCCAGCAGCAGGACAGGGGGAGAGACCCAGTACTTC.

The DNA for the CDR3 is TGTGCCAGCAGACGACAGGGTTGTGGCTACACCTTC. Translation gives CASRRQGCGYTF. The V gene is TRBV25-1, the J gene TRBJ1-2, with 7 bases that match TRBD1. The germline CDR1 and CDR2 sequences are MGHDK and SYGVNS. The CDR3 contains 12 residues. V was clipped by 6 bases and J by 7 bases; unmatched bases: 5.

This clone appeared a few times. The chain links TRBV4-1 to TRBJ1-4; D remains ambiguous. Germline CDR1 and CDR2: MGHRA and YSYEKL. V dropped 4 bases and J dropped 0 bases, with 12 bases sitting between them. The CDR3 totals 16 residues. The CDR3 DNA is TGCGCCAGCAGCCCCAGAGGGCCGGCAACTAATGAAAAACTGTTTTTT. It codes for CASSPRGPATNEKLFF.

V and J are TRBV5-1 and TRBJ1-6, with 10 bases aligning to TRBD1. Germline V gene lookup returns CDR1 SGHRS and CDR2 YFSETQ. There are 16 residues in the CDR3. V shed 4 bases, J shed 6 bases, and the junction held 7 bases outside the gene matches. CDR3 residues: CASSAGTGAVNSPLHF. CDR3 nucleotides: TGCGCCAGCAGCGCTGGGACAGGGGCTGTTAATTCACCCCTCCACTTT.

This clone was observed once. The J gene is TRBJ1-2, the V gene TRBV27; D not certain. The germline CDR1 and CDR2 sequences are MNHEY and SMNVEV (reference sequence). Trimming removed 9 bases at V and 4 bases at J, with 9 bases between. CDR3 size: 11 residues. The CDR3 reads CARLATYGYTF. The CDR3 bases are TGTGCCAGGTTGGCCACCTATGGCTACACCTTC.

The V gene is TRBV9, the J gene TRBJ2-3; 8 bases align to TRBD2. V lost 1 base to trimming and J lost 1 base; unmatched junction nucleotides: 2. Per germline, CDR1 SGDLS and CDR2 YYNGEE. This CDR3 region has 15 residues. The DNA of the CDR3 is TGTGCCAGCAGCGTAAGCGGGAGAGGCACAGATACGCAGTATTTT. Translated: CASSVSGRGTDTQYF.

The CDR3: CASSLQGSYYGYTF. DNA of the CDR3: TGCGCCAGCAGCTTGCAGGGGTCCTACTATGGCTACACCTTC. The chain couples TRBV5-1 to TRBJ1-2; weak D call: TRBD1 (6 bases). The CDR3 is 14 residues long. Germline V lookup: CDR1 SGHRS, CDR2 YFSETQ. Trimming stripped 1 base from V and 3 bases from J, with 10 bases between.

The V and J genes are TRBV6-1 and TRBJ2-7; a possible D gene is TRBD2 (7 bases). Trimming took off 1 base at V and 2 bases at J, with 12 bases between the two ends. Germline lookup yields CDR1 MNHNS and CDR2 SASEGT. The CDR3 sequence is 15 residues long. This CDR3 is CASSEVRGGTYEQYF. The DNA of the CDR3 is TGTGCCAGCAGTGAAGTTAGGGGGGGGACCTACGAGCAGTACTTC.

The chain uses TRBV9 and TRBJ1-1; no reliable D call. Trimming pared 0 bases from V and 1 base from J, leaving 7 bases between. CDR3 length equals 14 residues. From germline, CDR1 is SGDLS and CDR2 YYNGEE. DNA for the CDR3: TGTGCCAGCAGCGTAGTACGGGAGAACACTGAAGCTTTCTTT. Encoded protein: CASSVVRENTEAFF. Full variable domain (remainder filled in from reference TRBV9 and TRBJ1-1): DSGVTQTPKHLITATGQRVTLRCSPRSGDLSVYWYQQSLDQGLQFLIQYYNGEERAKGNILERFSAQQFPDLHSELNLSSLELGDSALYFCASSVVRENTEAFFGQGTRLTVV.

V is TRBV2 and J is TRBJ2-7, with D maybe TRBD2 (5 bases). CDR3 size: 12 residues. Between the trimmed V and J ends, which lost 4 bases and 6 bases, there was a span of 10 bases. Germline V gene lookup returns CDR1 SNHLY and CDR2 FYNNEI. The CDR3: CASSVSELEQYF. For the CDR3, the DNA is TGTGCCAGCAGTGTTAGCGAACTCGAGCAGTACTTC.

The rearrangement uses TRBV6-5 and TRBJ2-1, with D possibly matching TRBD1 (6 bases). The V end was cut by 4 bases, the J end by 4 bases, with 8 bases between. The CDR3 runs 13 residues. CDR1 is MNHEY, CDR2 SVGAGI, per germline. CDR3: CASSWDKYNEQFF. CDR3 nucleotide sequence: TGTGCCAGCAGTTGGGACAAATACAATGAGCAGTTCTTC.

The rearrangement links TRBV7-8 to TRBJ1-1; TRBD1 aligns across 7 bases. The CDR3 spans 14 residues. Germline assignment: CDR1 SGHVS and CDR2 FQNEAQ. V gave up 6 bases and J gave up 5 bases; unmatched junction bases: 9. For the CDR3, the DNA is TGTGCCAGCAGTCACGAGGGGGCGCGAACTGAAGCTTTCTTT. Translated, it gives CASSHEGARTEAFF.

The gene calls are TRBV4-2 and TRBJ2-2; 8 bases agree with TRBD1. V lost 6 bases to trimming and J lost 1 base; unmatched junction nucleotides: 7. The V gene's germline CDR1 is LGHNA and CDR2 YNFKEQ. The CDR3 consists of 16 residues. The CDR3 is CASRHSGTGNTGELFF. The CDR3 DNA reads as TGTGCCAGCAGACATTCCGGGACAGGGAACACCGGGGAGCTGTTTTTT.

This chain uses TRBV5-1 with TRBJ1-2, with D maybe TRBD1 (6 bases). The CDR3 spans 15 residues. The germline CDR1 and CDR2 sequences are SGHRS and YFSETQ. Trimming cost V 4 bases and J 7 bases, with 20 bases left between them. CDR3 coding DNA: TGCGCCAGCAGCGGCGACCCAGGGGCTCCCTCTGGCTACACCTTC. Translated: CASSGDPGAPSGYTF.

This clone was counted between two and nine times. The chain is built from TRBV7-2 and TRBJ2-7; D perhaps matches TRBD2 (6 bases). CDR1 is SGHTA, CDR2 FQGNSA, per germline. The CDR3 extends over 13 amino acids. V was clipped by 3 bases and J by 3 bases, with 9 bases between them. The CDR3 DNA follows: TGTGCCAGCAGCTTTGTGGGGGGCTACGAGCAGTACTTC. Its protein is CASSFVGGYEQYF.

The CDR3 loop is CASTGLGETQYF. The CDR3 bases are TGTGCCAGCACGGGGTTGGGAGAGACCCAGTACTTC. This chain joins TRBV5-5 and TRBJ2-5, with D perhaps TRBD2 (5 bases). The germline CDR1 and CDR2 sequences are SGHKS and YYEKEE (reference sequence). Trimming shortened V by 6 bases and J by 4 bases, and 10 bases separated the two germline ends. This CDR3 is built from 12 residues.

This clone has just a few counts. The V call is TRBV6-1, the J call TRBJ2-7; no reliable D call. This CDR3 is 11 amino acids long. V was cut by 10 bases and J by 7 bases, with 14 bases left in between. CDR1 is MNHNS and CDR2 is SASEGT in the germline V gene. The CDR3 sequence: CATPFGLEQYF. Written as DNA, the CDR3 is TGTGCCACCCCCTTTGGGCTTGAGCAGTACTTC.